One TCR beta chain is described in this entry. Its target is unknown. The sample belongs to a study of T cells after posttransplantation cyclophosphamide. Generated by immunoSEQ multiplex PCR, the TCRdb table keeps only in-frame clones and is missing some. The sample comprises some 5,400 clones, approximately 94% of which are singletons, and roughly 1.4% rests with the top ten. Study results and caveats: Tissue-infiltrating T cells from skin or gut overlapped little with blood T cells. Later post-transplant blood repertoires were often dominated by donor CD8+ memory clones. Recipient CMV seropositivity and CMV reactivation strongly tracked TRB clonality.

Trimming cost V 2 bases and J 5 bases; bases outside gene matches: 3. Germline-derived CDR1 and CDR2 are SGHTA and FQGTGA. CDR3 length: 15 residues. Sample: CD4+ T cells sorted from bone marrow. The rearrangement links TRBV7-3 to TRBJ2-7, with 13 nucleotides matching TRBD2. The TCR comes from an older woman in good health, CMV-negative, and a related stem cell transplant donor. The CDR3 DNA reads TGTGCCAGCAGCTTACCGGGACTAGCGGGAAACGAGCAGTACTTC. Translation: CASSLPGLAGNEQYF.